Listed below are T cell receptor beta chains from one sample, sequenced in a study of cytomegalovirus exposure and HLA in healthy donors. The method was immunoSEQ multiplex PCR; TCRdb's version includes in-frame clones alone and lacks a portion of them. The table lists approximately 95,000 clones, 78% of them singletons. Sequenced input: PBMCs. These receptors originate from a woman aged 40 to 55 in good health and CMV-seropositive. Both conserved end residues are part of each CDR3. The order of the fields is J gene, V gene, CDR3 protein.

j_call: TRBJ1-2
v_call: TRBV6-6
cdr3_aa: CASSPTPNYGYTF

j_call: TRBJ2-7
v_call: TRBV19
cdr3_aa: CASSTRGQGADEQYF

j_call: TRBJ1-2
v_call: TRBV13
cdr3_aa: CASSFPSGGSHGYTF

j_call: TRBJ1-1
v_call: TRBV6-5
cdr3_aa: CASRNGQGGTEAFF

j_call: TRBJ2-5
v_call: TRBV21-1
cdr3_aa: CANSRGAEETQYF

j_call: TRBJ1-1
v_call: TRBV5-8
cdr3_aa: CAIIFSEAFF

j_call: TRBJ1-1
v_call: TRBV5-4
cdr3_aa: CASSLQQDTEAFF

j_call: TRBJ2-3
v_call: TRBV10-3
cdr3_aa: CAIRPTSGERTQYF

j_call: TRBJ2-2
v_call: TRBV2
cdr3_aa: CASRGETANTGELFF

j_call: TRBJ2-1
v_call: TRBV19
cdr3_aa: CASSMGLADHEQFF

j_call: TRBJ2-5
v_call: TRBV28
cdr3_aa: CASSLEGLRETQYF

j_call: TRBJ2-7
v_call: TRBV6-5
cdr3_aa: CASSSRRFGGYEQYF

j_call: TRBJ1-2
v_call: TRBV5-4
cdr3_aa: CASSLRREVRPFDYTF

j_call: TRBJ1-1
v_call: TRBV4-1
cdr3_aa: CASSQEEGIGTEAFF

j_call: TRBJ1-4
v_call: TRBV28
cdr3_aa: CASSLRGKLFF

j_call: TRBJ2-2
v_call: TRBV21-1
cdr3_aa: CASSKGPTGRNTGELFF

j_call: TRBJ2-5
v_call: TRBV6-4
cdr3_aa: CASHQYQETQYF

j_call: TRBJ2-2
v_call: TRBV10-3
cdr3_aa: CATRTSGMVGELFF

j_call: TRBJ1-1
v_call: TRBV27
cdr3_aa: CASSLSPSSGGTEAFF

j_call: -
v_call: TRBV29-1
cdr3_aa: CSVLTGRAVEQYF

j_call: TRBJ2-7
v_call: TRBV6-5
cdr3_aa: CASKSGQGRYEQYF

j_call: TRBJ2-5
v_call: TRBV27
cdr3_aa: CASRPYRVQETQYF

j_call: TRBJ2-3
v_call: TRBV5-4
cdr3_aa: CASSGTSGYPDTQYF

j_call: TRBJ1-1
v_call: TRBV28
cdr3_aa: CASSPPGQKNTEAFF

j_call: TRBJ2-1
v_call: TRBV19
cdr3_aa: CASSIGTSFEQFF

j_call: TRBJ1-2
v_call: TRBV4-1
cdr3_aa: CASSQDGDRVGANYGYTF

j_call: TRBJ1-1
v_call: TRBV7-9
cdr3_aa: CASSLVGGSTEAFF

j_call: TRBJ2-7
v_call: TRBV15
cdr3_aa: CATSTTGTVSYEQYF

j_call: TRBJ2-5
v_call: TRBV7-2
cdr3_aa: CASSRRTSGSGLETQYF

j_call: TRBJ2-7
v_call: TRBV28
cdr3_aa: CASSAPGHTYEQYF

j_call: TRBJ1-4
v_call: TRBV27
cdr3_aa: CASSKDEGYEKLFF